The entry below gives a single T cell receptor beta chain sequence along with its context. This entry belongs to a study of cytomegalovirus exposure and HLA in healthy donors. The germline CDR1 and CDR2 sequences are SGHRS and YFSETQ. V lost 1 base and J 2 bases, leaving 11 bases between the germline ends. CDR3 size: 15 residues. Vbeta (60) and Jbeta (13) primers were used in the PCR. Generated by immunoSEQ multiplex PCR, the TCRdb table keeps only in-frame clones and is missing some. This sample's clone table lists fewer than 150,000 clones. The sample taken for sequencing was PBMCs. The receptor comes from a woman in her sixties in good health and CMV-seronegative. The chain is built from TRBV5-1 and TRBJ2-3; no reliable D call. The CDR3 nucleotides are TGCGCCAGCAGCTTGTTGGGCTTATCCACAGATACGCAGTATTTT. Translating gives CASSLLGLSTDTQYF.